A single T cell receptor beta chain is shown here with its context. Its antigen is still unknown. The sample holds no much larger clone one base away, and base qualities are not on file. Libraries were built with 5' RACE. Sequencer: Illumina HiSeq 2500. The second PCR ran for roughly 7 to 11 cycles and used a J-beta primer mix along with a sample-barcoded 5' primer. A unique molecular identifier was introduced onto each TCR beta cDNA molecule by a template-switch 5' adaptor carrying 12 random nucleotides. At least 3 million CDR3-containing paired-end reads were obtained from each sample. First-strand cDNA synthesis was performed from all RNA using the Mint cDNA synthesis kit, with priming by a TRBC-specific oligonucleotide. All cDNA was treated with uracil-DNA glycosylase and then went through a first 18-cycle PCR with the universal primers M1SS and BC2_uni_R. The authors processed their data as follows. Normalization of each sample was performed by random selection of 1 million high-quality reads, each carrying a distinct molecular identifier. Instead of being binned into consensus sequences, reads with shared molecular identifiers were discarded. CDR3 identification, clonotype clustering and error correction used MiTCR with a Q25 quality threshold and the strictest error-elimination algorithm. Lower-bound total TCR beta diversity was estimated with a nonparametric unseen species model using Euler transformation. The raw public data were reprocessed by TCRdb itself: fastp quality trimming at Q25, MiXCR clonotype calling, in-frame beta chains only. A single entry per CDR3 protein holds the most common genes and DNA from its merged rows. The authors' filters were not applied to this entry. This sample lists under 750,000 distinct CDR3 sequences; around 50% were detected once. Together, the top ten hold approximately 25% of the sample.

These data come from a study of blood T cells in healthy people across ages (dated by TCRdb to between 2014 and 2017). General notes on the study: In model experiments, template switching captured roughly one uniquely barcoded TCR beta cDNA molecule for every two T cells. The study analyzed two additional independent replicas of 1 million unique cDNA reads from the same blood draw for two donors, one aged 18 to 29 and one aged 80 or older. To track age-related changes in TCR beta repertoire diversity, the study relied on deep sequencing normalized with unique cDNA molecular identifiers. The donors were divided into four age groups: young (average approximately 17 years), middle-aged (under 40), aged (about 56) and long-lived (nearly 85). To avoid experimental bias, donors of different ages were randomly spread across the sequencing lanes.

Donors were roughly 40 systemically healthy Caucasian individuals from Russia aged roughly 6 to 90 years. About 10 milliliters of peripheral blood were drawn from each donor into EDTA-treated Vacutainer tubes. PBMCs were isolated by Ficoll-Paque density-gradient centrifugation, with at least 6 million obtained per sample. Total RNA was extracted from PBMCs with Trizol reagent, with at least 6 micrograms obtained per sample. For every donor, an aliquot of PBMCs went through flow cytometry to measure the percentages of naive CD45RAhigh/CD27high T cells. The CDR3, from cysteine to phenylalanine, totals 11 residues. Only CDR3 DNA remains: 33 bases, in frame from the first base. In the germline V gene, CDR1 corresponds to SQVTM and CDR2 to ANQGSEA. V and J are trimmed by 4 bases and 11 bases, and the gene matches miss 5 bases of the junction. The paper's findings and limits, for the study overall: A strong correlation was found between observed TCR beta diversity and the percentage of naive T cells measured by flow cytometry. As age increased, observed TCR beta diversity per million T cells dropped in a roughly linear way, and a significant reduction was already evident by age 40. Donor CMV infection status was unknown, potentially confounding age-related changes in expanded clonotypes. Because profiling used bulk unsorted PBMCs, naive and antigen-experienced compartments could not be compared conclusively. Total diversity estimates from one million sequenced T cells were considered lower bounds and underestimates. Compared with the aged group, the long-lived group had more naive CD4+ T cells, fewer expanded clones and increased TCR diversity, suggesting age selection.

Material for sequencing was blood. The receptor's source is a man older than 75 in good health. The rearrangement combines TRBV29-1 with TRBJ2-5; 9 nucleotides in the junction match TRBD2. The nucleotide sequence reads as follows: TGCAGCGTTGCCTTAGCGGGAGTGCAGTACTTC. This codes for CSVALAGVQYF.